This entry describes one T cell receptor (beta chain). What it recognizes is unknown. Trimming cost V 3 bases and J 4 bases; bases outside gene matches: 6. The CDR3 consists of 15 residues. Germline V gene data show CDR1 as SGHVS and CDR2 as FQNEAQ. The authors' processing: Filtering differed because ImmunoSEQ produced junction-only sequences that carried no quality scores. Repertoires were generated with immunoSEQ multiplex PCR, while TCRdb's copy carries only in-frame clones and drops some. The DNA gave D and trimming, while V, J and clone size come from that table. Here the sample spans about 770,000 clones, 72% being singletons. This sample is part of a study of shared clonotypes between healthy human individuals. Study-level background: Per-donor plates numbered three CD4 naive, three CD4 memory, two CD8 naive and one CD8 memory. General study points: Non-shared clonotypes showed lower generation probabilities than clonotypes common to all four donors.

The study enrolled healthy HIV-negative adults without recent acute infections or vaccinations as donors. The V call is TRBV7-8, the J call TRBJ1-2, with 9 positions matching TRBD1. Sequenced: memory CD4+ T cells sorted from blood. The subset is: CD45RA-negative fraction. The TCR originated in a woman in her 30s in good health. The CDR3 nucleotides are TGTGCCAGCAGCTTCCTGGGACAGGGCATCTATGGCTACACCTTC. Residues: CASSFLGQGIYGYTF.